Listed below are T cell receptor beta chains from one sample, sequenced in a study of blood T cells in healthy people across ages. A single record per CDR3 protein comes from TCRdb applying MiXCR to the 5' RACE reads. The data show around 500,000 distinct CDR3 sequences, 40% to 50% seen once. Material for sequencing was blood. The receptors derive from a man aged 80 or over in good health. Both conserved end residues are part of each CDR3. A D gene is named only where the DNA matches it firmly. Clone size appears in some rows only: once, few, many, or a class for an expanded clone.

V gene	J gene	D gene	clone size	CDR3 DNA	CDR3 protein
TRBV6-6	TRBJ2-7	TRBD2	many	TGTGCCAGCAGTTACGTAGCGGGACCCTACGAGCAGTACTTC	CASSYVAGPYEQYF
TRBV5-1	TRBJ2-1	TRBD1	.	TGCGCCAGCAGCACTCAGGGGGACTCCTACAATGAGCAGTTCTTC	CASSTQGDSYNEQFF
TRBV28	TRBJ2-1	.	.	TGTGCCAGCAGTTTCGGTGGCAGGAGATCTCTGAATGAGCAGTTCTTC	CASSFGGRRSLNEQFF
TRBV28	TRBJ2-3	.	.	TGTGCCAGCAGTTTATGGACAGGCGATCGCAGACATACGCAGTATTTT	CASSLWTGDRRHTQYF
TRBV6-2/TRBV6-3	TRBJ2-7	TRBD2	once	TGTGCCAGCACCAGGAGCGGGAGCCCCTACGAGCAGTACTTC	CASTRSGSPYEQYF
TRBV5-1	TRBJ2-2	TRBD2	.	TGCGCCAGCAGCCTGGGACTAGCCACCGGGGAGCTGTTTTTT	CASSLGLATGELFF
TRBV6-2/TRBV6-3	TRBJ1-2	TRBD1	.	TGTGCCAGCAGTCCGCCCAGGGGGCGCGGTGGCTACACCTTC	CASSPPRGRGGYTF
TRBV4-3	TRBJ1-1	.	.	TGCGCCAGCAGCCAAGTCACTAGCCCGGCTGAAGCTTTCTTT	CASSQVTSPAEAFF
TRBV5-1	TRBJ2-1	.	.	TGCGCCAGCAGCTTGCATTCAAATGAGCAGTTCTTC	CASSLHSNEQFF
TRBV7-2	TRBJ2-7	TRBD1	.	TGTGCCAGCAGCCTCAGGGGGCGAGCATCCTACGAGCAGTACTTC	CASSLRGRASYEQYF
TRBV20-1	TRBJ2-7	TRBD1	few	TGCAGTGCTAGATCCGGGACAGGGGCCTACGAGCAGTACTTC	CSARSGTGAYEQYF